This T cell receptor (beta chain) emerged from a study of type 1 and type 2 diabetes patients. Amplification started from genomic DNA. Amplification of the beta chain CDR3 used 30 forward and 13 reverse multiplex primers. TCRdb passed the multiplex PCR reads through MiXCR, listing each CDR3 protein once. This table has 250,000 to 300,000 distinct CDR3 sequences, over 45% appearing once. This CDR3 contains 18 residues. Germline CDR1 and CDR2: LNHNV and YYDKDF (reference sequence). The V end was cut by 0 bases, the J end by 6 bases, with 23 bases between. This clonotype was recorded a few times. Sequencing was performed on peripheral blood mononuclear cells (PBMCs). This chain connects TRBV15 to TRBJ1-1; possibly TRBD1 for D (6 bases). This receptor was obtained from a man aged 18 to 35 with type 2 diabetes. The CDR3: CATSRDRGRGVSGPEAFF. CDR3 in DNA: TGTGCCACCAGCAGAGATCGGGGCAGGGGCGTTTCGGGACCTGAAGCTTTCTTT.